This TCR beta chain is drawn from a study of molecular identifiers for immune sequencing clone quantification (dated by TCRdb to the late 2010s). General notes on the study: For a replicate experiment, RNA from roughly 21,000 or 96,000 naive CD8 T cells was divided into five aliquots, of which four were sequenced. This methods study used CD8 T cells to benchmark TCR RNA copy counting and molecular-identifier clustering-based TCR repertoire sequencing (MIDCIRS).

What the research found in general, with its limitations: When barcode sub-clustering was omitted, TCR diversity was inflated by chimeric consensus sequences, with chimeras reaching as high as 47%. In CMV-specific effector cells, clones with more than 20 RNA copies accounted for over 99% of molecules, whereas in naive cells such clones accounted for under 1%. Highly expanded clone sizes could be underestimated if identical TCR molecules share a barcode. Spiked-in Jurkat TCR RNA equivalent to a single cell was reported to be detectable even among 850,000 to 1,000,000 naive CD8 T cells. Approximately 3 recovered TCR RNA copies per cell were obtained by modeling, versus approximately 10 by digital PCR, implying a capture efficiency of 30% to 35%.

V trim: 5 bases; J trim: 0 bases; unmatched bases: 7. The CDR1 and CDR2 encoded by the germline V gene (reference sequence) are LNHNV and YYDKDF. Including cysteine and phenylalanine, the CDR3 has 15 amino acids. Just the 45-base CDR3 DNA is kept, in frame starting at base 1. This clonotype showed up many times. The clone's antigen remains unknown. It has no much larger one-base neighbor in the sample; base qualities were not kept. Libraries were made using PCR. Instrument on record: Illumina MiSeq. Purification of total RNA was performed with the Qiagen AllPrep DNA/RNA kit. Before analysis, reads from multiple sequencing runs of one library were combined. As for the authors' bioinformatics: Only reads with exact TCR constant sequence were kept, trimmed to 150 nt, and grouped by their 12-nt molecular barcodes. Within each barcode group, reads were sub-clustered at a 15% Levenshtein threshold, and quality-weighted consensus sequences were built per RNA molecule. Non-functional sequences were filtered out, along with any lower-count sequence sitting one edit away from another sequence. Barcode sub-clusters with fewer than 20% of the maximum read count were removed, based on fitting two negative binomial distributions. TCRdb reanalyzed the raw reads on its own, using fastp at Q25 for trimming and MiXCR for clone calling, and kept in-frame beta chains. Each entry merges the rows of one CDR3 protein and shows their most common DNA and genes. It is TCRdb's table, rather than the study itself, that gives the V and J calls and clone size. The sample data list 20,000 or so distinct CDR3 sequences, and roughly 20% of these were observed just once. The ten largest clones represent 5% to 7% of the sample.

On a BD FACSAria II, naive CD8 T cells were FACS-sorted as CD8+CD4-CCR7+CD45RA+ and collected into RLT Plus buffer. To compare sensitivity, a portion of naive CD8 T cell RNA was divided equally between MIDCIRS and a Smart-seq2-style 5'RACE protocol. CD8 T cells were enriched using RosetteSep CD8+ T Cell Enrichment Cocktail and Ficoll-Paque, and the enriched cells then underwent ACK red cell lysis. Recombination linked TRBV15 to TRBJ2-7, and 7 junctional nucleotides match TRBD2. Sequencing was carried out using naive CD8+ T cells from blood, with Jurkat cell RNA spiked in. The label giving this sample's cell subset or site can be read as: FACS-sorted CD8+CD4-CCR7+CD45RA+ naive T cells. The sequence came from a human donor in good health. Some libraries in this study had Jurkat cell RNA spiked in. The nucleotide sequence is TGTGCCACCAGCCAGGCTAGCGGAAACTCCTACGAGCAGTACTTC. This codes for CATSQASGNSYEQYF. The full variable domain, completed from the reference TRBV15 and TRBJ2-7 proteins outside the CDR3, reads DAMVIQNPRYQVTQFGKPVTLSCSQTLNHNVMYWYQQKSSQAPKLLFHYYDKDFNNEADTPDNFQSRRPNTSFCFLDIRSPGLGDTAMYLCATSQASGNSYEQYFGPGTRLTVT.